Below, one T cell receptor (beta chain) is given with its context. What it binds is unknown. V was trimmed by 0 bases and J by 2 bases, leaving 15 bases between them. The length of the CDR3 is 17 residues. This sample was taken from a study of cytomegalovirus exposure and HLA in healthy donors. Study findings and constraints: TCR beta V- and J-gene trimming, according to a later analysis, was linked to a missense DCLRE1C variant.

Recording of this donor's CMV serostatus was not done. The PCR had 60 Vbeta and 13 Jbeta primers. Profiled with immunoSEQ multiplex PCR; TCRdb holds only in-frame clones, not every one. The sample has 250,000 or so clones, about 84% seen once. This chain uses TRBV23-1 with TRBJ2-3, with D hard to call. TRBV23-1 counts as an open reading frame of uncertain function. This sequence was found in a human donor in good health. The sample consisted of PBMCs. The CDR3 nucleotides read TGCGCCAGCAGTCAATCGGGTATGGGCAATTCCACAGATACGCAGTATTTT. Translating gives CASSQSGMGNSTDTQYF.